The next 13 T cell receptor beta chains were all read from a single sample in a study of control samples from healthy donors and cancer patients. Profiling relied on immunoSEQ multiplex PCR, and the TCRdb table lists in-frame clones only, not all of them. Here the sample spans 70,000 to 100,000 clones, 75% to 95% being singletons. Sequencing input: blood. The source is a man aged 50-59 years in good health.

The V call is TRBV10-3, the J call TRBJ1-5, with TRBD1 identical over 8 bases. Germline CDR1 and CDR2: ENHRY and SYGVKD. The trim removed 2 bases at V and 6 bases at J, leaving 6 bases unmatched. This CDR3 is built from 15 residues. The CDR3 DNA is TGTGCCATCAGTGAGCTAGGACAGGGCGGTCAGCCCCAGCATTTT. Its translation: CAISELGQGGQPQHF.

This chain joins TRBV7-2 and TRBJ1-1; no clear D gene. Germline CDR1 SGHTA, CDR2 FQGNSA. V was trimmed by 4 bases and J by 2 bases, leaving 8 bases between them. The CDR3 length is 13 residues. The CDR3 is CASSSQVNTEAFF. Written as DNA, the CDR3 is TGTGCCAGCAGCTCTCAGGTAAACACTGAAGCTTTCTTT. Supplemented by reference TRBV7-2 and TRBJ1-1, the full variable domain reads GAGVSQSPSNKVTEKGKDVELRCDPISGHTALYWYRQSLGQGLEFLIYFQGNSAPDKSGLPSDRFSAERTGGSVSTLTIQRTQQEDSAVYLCASSSQVNTEAFFGQGTRLTVV.

This clone was observed once. The same CDR3 arises from other DNA sequences in this sample as well. The chain combines TRBV12-3 or TRBV12-4 with TRBJ1-5; D may be TRBD1 (5 bases). CDR3 length equals 12 residues. V lost 5 bases and J 4 bases, leaving 6 bases between the germline ends. The CDR3: CASSRGNQPQHF. The CDR3 nucleotides are TGTGCCAGCAGTCGGGGGAATCAGCCCCAGCATTTT.

The chain joins TRBV10-2 to TRBJ1-1, with D perhaps matching TRBD1 (6 bases). This CDR3 has 14 residues. Trimming stripped 9 bases from V and 3 bases from J, with 17 bases between. Germline V gene lookup returns CDR1 WSHSY and CDR2 SAAADI. CDR3 protein: CASSSPGQYTEAFF. CDR3 sequence (DNA): TGCGCCAGTTCGTCCCCCGGACAGTACACTGAAGCTTTCTTT.

The CDR3 loop reads CATRQGIDTGELFF. CDR3 DNA: TGTGCCACCAGACAGGGGATTGACACCGGGGAGCTGTTTTTT. The chain combines TRBV24-1 with TRBJ2-2; 7 bases align to TRBD1. Germline assignment: CDR1 KGHDR and CDR2 SFDVKD. The trim removed 7 bases at V and 3 bases at J, leaving 4 bases unmatched. The CDR3 has 14 residues.

The J gene is TRBJ2-1, the V gene TRBV2, with TRBD1 matching 7 bases. V lost 6 bases, J lost 6 bases, and 11 bases stayed unmatched. CDR1 is SNHLY, CDR2 FYNNEI, per germline. The CDR3 has 15 amino acids. The CDR3 here is CASSETGQVRNEQFF. CDR3 bases: TGTGCCAGCAGCGAGACAGGGCAAGTTCGCAATGAGCAGTTCTTC.

The chain couples TRBV6-5 to TRBJ2-6; D unclear. Trimming shortened V by 6 bases and J by 0 bases, and 9 bases separated the two germline ends. The CDR3 length is 15 residues. Germline loops: CDR1 MNHEY, CDR2 SVGAGI. The CDR3: CASSENPSGANVLTF. The CDR3 DNA reads TGTGCCAGCAGCGAGAACCCCTCTGGGGCCAACGTCCTGACTTTC.

The chain is built from TRBV30 and TRBJ1-4; D unclear. The V end was cut by 1 base, the J end by 7 bases, with 10 bases between. There are 13 residues in the CDR3. Germline V gene data show CDR1 as GTSNPN and CDR2 as SVGIG (reference sequence). This chain's CDR3 is CAWSGRFREKLFF. DNA of the CDR3: TGTGCCTGGAGTGGCAGGTTCCGTGAAAAACTGTTTTTT. Full variable domain (remainder filled in from reference TRBV30 and TRBJ1-4): SQTIHQWPATLVQPVGSPLSLECTVEGTSNPNLYWYRQAAGRGLQLLFYSVGIGQISSEVPQNLSASRPQDRQFILSSKKLLLSDSGFYLCAWSGRFREKLFFGSGTQLSVL.

A remark on this clone: Different DNA sequences within this sample yield the same CDR3. V is TRBV7-2 and J is TRBJ1-3, with D uncertain. V was pared by 5 bases and J by 4 bases, with 9 bases between. The CDR3 loop spans 13 amino acids. Germline lookup yields CDR1 SGHTA and CDR2 FQGNSA. In DNA form, the CDR3 reads TGTGCCAGCAGCGGTGGAGGGGGAAACACCATATATTTT. Protein: CASSGGGGNTIYF.

The CDR3 reads CASRVSGANVLTF. The CDR3 region has the DNA TGTGCCAGCAGGGTTTCTGGGGCCAACGTCCTGACTTTC. The chain combines TRBV5-6 with TRBJ2-6, with unresolved D. CDR1 and CDR2 (germline): SGHDT, YYEEEE. CDR3 length equals 13 residues. The V end was cut by 5 bases, the J end by 1 base, with 4 bases between.

With regard to this clone: The germline gene is not matched at one end of the junction; a read error may be the cause. J is TRBJ2-7 and V is TRBV27, with 9 bases that match TRBD1. The CDR3 is 15 amino acids. The germline gives CDR1 MNHEY, CDR2 SMNVEV (reference sequence). The CDR3 DNA reads TGTGCCAGCAGTCTATCACAGGGGGCGGGTTACGAGCAGTACTTC. Translated, it gives CASSLSQGAGYEQYF.

The chain links TRBV11-2 to TRBJ1-1; weak D call: TRBD1 (6 bases). The CDR3 consists of 12 residues. V gave up 3 bases and J gave up 7 bases, with 9 bases separating them. CDR1 is SGHAT, CDR2 FQNNGV, per germline. CDR3 DNA sequence: TGTGCCAGCAGCTTTACAGGGATTGAAGCTTTCTTT. It codes for CASSFTGIEAFF.

V gene TRBV5-5 combines with J gene TRBJ1-2; weak D call: TRBD1 (5 bases). Looked up from germline, CDR1 is SGHKS and CDR2 is YYEKEE (reference sequence). This CDR3 has 11 residues. The V end was cut by 6 bases, the J end by 8 bases, with 11 bases between. The CDR3 protein is CASIGGRGYTF. The CDR3 DNA reads TGTGCCAGCATTGGGGGAAGAGGCTACACCTTC.